Listed here are 11 T cell receptor beta chains from one sample, sequenced in a study of T-cell memory formation after mild COVID-19. TCRdb re-called the 5' RACE reads through MiXCR, storing one row per CDR3 protein. This sample yields 350,000 to 550,000 distinct CDR3 sequences, of which about a sixth are seen a single time; 20% to 25% belongs to the top ten. The sample taken for sequencing was PBMCs or a T cell subset sorted from them (not recorded which). The receptor source for this set is a young man who had mild COVID-19 (a few samples of this study predate the infection). Cell type and time point are not known.

There are many counts of this clonotype. The rearrangement links TRBV9 to TRBJ2-3; 13 bases fit TRBD2. The CDR3 consists of 17 residues. Germline V gene data show CDR1 as SGDLS and CDR2 as YYNGEE. V shed 6 bases and J 0 bases; nucleotides not matched to a gene: 7. CDR3 nucleotide sequence: TGTGCCAGCACCCGAACGACTAGCGGGGGGAGCACAGATACGCAGTATTTT. Translated, it gives CASTRTTSGGSTDTQYF.

The chain uses TRBV27 and TRBJ2-3; D is perhaps TRBD2 (6 bases). This CDR3 has 14 amino acids. Trimming took off 6 bases at V and 2 bases at J, with 12 bases between the two ends. Germline V CDR1 and CDR2: MNHEY, SMNVEV (reference sequence). This CDR3 reads CASRTRLDTDTQYF. Written as DNA, the CDR3 is TGTGCCAGCAGAACTCGACTAGACACAGATACGCAGTATTTT.

The chain combines TRBV18 with TRBJ2-1; possible D gene TRBD2, 6 bases. This CDR3 region has 16 residues. The germline V and J ends were trimmed by 1 base and 0 bases, with 10 bases remaining between them. In germline, CDR1 is KGHSH, CDR2 LQKENI. CDR3 bases: TGTGCCAGCTCACCACAGGGAGGAGGCTCCTACAATGAGCAGTTCTTC. Translated: CASSPQGGGSYNEQFF.

V usage is TRBV5-6 and J usage is TRBJ1-5, with unresolved D. The CDR3 spans 14 residues. The V end was cut by 0 bases, the J end by 5 bases, with 9 bases between. Germline CDR1 SGHDT, CDR2 YYEEEE. The CDR3 reads CASSLGGMDQPQHF. CDR3 nucleotides: TGTGCCAGCAGCTTGGGGGGAATGGATCAGCCCCAGCATTTT.

The chain has TRBV7-9 and TRBJ1-1; no clear D gene. The CDR3 is made up of 13 amino acids. Germline-derived CDR1 and CDR2 are SEHNR and FQNEAQ (reference sequence). V lost 5 bases and J lost 7, with 14 bases in between. CDR3 nucleotides: TGTGCCAGCAGCCGCCGTGACATAAATGAAGCTTTCTTT. Translation gives CASSRRDINEAFF.

This clonotype turned up a few times. The chain is built from TRBV11-2 and TRBJ1-2; 8 nucleotides line up with TRBD1. This CDR3 has 14 amino acids. V dropped 3 bases and J dropped 5; count of bases not matched to a gene: 5. Looked up from germline, CDR1 is SGHAT and CDR2 is FQNNGV. CDR3 protein: CASSFGTGIYGYTF. The CDR3 DNA follows: TGTGCCAGCAGCTTCGGGACAGGCATTTATGGCTACACCTTC.

The chain carries TRBV20-1 and TRBJ2-7, with TRBD2 matching over 8 bases. This CDR3 is 18 amino acids long. Trimming cost V 2 bases and J 0 bases; bases outside gene matches: 15. The germline gives CDR1 DFQATT, CDR2 SNEGSKA (reference sequence). In DNA, the CDR3 is TGCAGTGCTAGATTAGAATGGGAACGGGGGGGCCGCTCCTACGAGCAGTACGTC. Translating gives CSARLEWERGGRSYEQYV.

This clonotype was detected only a few times. The rearrangement uses TRBV7-2 and TRBJ2-7; D gene ambiguous. The V end was cut by 7 bases, the J end by 3 bases, with 19 bases between. In germline, CDR1 is SGHTA, CDR2 FQGNSA. This CDR3 contains 15 residues. This CDR3 is CASTSSPTYYYEQYF. CDR3 DNA: TGTGCCAGCACAAGTTCCCCGACATACTACTACGAGCAGTACTTC.

The chain employs TRBV7-8 and TRBJ1-2; D is ambiguous. CDR3 length: 15 residues. The germline V gene has CDR1 SGHVS and CDR2 FQNEAQ. V was trimmed by 3 bases and J by 6 bases, leaving 17 bases between them. The CDR3 spells CASSFEAALVDGYTF. In DNA, the CDR3 is TGTGCCAGCAGCTTTGAGGCGGCTTTAGTGGATGGCTACACCTTC.

The CDR3 sequence is CASSFSTGRGNTIYF. The CDR3 DNA sequence: TGTGCCAGCAGCTTCTCGACAGGGCGAGGAAACACCATATATTTT. V is TRBV7-2 and J is TRBJ1-3; the match to TRBD1 covers 7 bases. The CDR3 runs 15 residues. Germline trimming cut 3 bases from V and 4 bases from J; bases unmatched to any gene: 6. CDR1 is SGHTA and CDR2 is FQGNSA in the germline V gene.

The CDR3, as DNA: TGTGCCAGCACGGACAGGGGGAGCTCCTATAATTCACCCCTCCACTTT. It codes for CASTDRGSSYNSPLHF. J is TRBJ1-6 and V is TRBV7-9, with TRBD1 identical over 10 bases. The CDR3 extends over 16 amino acids. Trimming cost V 7 bases and J 0 bases; bases outside gene matches: 3. Per germline, CDR1 SEHNR and CDR2 FQNEAQ (reference sequence).